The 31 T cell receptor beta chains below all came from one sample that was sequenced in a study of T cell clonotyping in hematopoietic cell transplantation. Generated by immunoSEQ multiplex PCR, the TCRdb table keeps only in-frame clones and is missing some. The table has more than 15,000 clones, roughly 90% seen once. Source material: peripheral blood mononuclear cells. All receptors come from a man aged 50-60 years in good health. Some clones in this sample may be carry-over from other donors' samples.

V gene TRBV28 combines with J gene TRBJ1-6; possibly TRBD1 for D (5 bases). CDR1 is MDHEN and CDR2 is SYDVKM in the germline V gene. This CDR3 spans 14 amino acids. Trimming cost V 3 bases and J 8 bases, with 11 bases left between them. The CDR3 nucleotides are TGTGCCAGCAGTTTGGGGCAGGTGGATTCACCCCTCCACTTT. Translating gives CASSLGQVDSPLHF.

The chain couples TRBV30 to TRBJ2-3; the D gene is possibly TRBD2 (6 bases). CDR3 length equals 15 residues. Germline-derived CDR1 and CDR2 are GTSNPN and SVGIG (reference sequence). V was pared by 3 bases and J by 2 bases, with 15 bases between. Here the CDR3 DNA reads TGTGCCTGGAGCCCCGCTAGCGCCTACACAGATACGCAGTATTTT. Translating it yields CAWSPASAYTDTQYF. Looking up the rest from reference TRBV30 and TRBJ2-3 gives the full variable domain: SQTIHQWPATLVQPVGSPLSLECTVEGTSNPNLYWYRQAAGRGLQLLFYSVGIGQISSEVPQNLSASRPQDRQFILSSKKLLLSDSGFYLCAWSPASAYTDTQYFGPGTRLTVL.

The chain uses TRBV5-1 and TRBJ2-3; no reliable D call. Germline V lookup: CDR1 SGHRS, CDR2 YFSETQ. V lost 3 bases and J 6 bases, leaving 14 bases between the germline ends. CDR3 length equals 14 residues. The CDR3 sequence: CASSSPGTQDTQYF. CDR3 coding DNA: TGCGCCAGCAGCTCCCCGGGTACCCAGGATACGCAGTATTTT.

CDR3 sequence (DNA): TGTGCCAGCTCCATCGTGGGGGAGGTGTTTTTT. It codes for CASSIVGEVFF. The chain uses TRBV28 and TRBJ1-4; maybe TRBD1 (5 bases). CDR3 length: 11 amino acids. CDR1 and CDR2 (germline): MDHEN, SYDVKM. V lost 8 bases and J 15 bases, leaving 16 bases between the germline ends.

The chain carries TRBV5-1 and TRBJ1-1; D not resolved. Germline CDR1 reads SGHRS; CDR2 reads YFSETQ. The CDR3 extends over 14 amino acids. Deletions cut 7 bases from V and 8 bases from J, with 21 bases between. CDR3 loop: CASGAEAFNIEAFF. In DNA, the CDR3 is TGCGCCAGCGGCGCCGAGGCCTTCAACATCGAAGCTTTCTTT.

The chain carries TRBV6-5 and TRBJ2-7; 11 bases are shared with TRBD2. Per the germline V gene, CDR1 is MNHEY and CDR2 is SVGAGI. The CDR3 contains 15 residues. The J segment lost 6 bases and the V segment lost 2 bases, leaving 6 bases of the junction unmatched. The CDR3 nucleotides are TGTGCCAGCAGTTACGCTAGCGGGGGGAAACGCGAGCAGTACTTC. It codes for CASSYASGGKREQYF.

The DNA for the CDR3 is TGCGCCAGCAGCCAACCTCGACAGGGGGTTCTGCCCCAGCATTTT. Its protein is CASSQPRQGVLPQHF. The rearrangement joins TRBV4-1 to TRBJ1-5, with 9 bases that match TRBD1. Germline V gives CDR1 MGHRA, CDR2 YSYEKL. This CDR3 region has 15 residues. With 2 bases clipped from V and 9 bases from J, the junction kept 8 bases outside the gene matches.

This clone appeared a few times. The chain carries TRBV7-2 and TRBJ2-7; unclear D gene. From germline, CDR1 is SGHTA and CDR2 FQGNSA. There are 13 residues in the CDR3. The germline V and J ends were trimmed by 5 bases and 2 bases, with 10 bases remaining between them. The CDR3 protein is CASSPDPPYEQYF. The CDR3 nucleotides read TGTGCCAGCAGCCCTGACCCCCCCTACGAGCAGTACTTC.

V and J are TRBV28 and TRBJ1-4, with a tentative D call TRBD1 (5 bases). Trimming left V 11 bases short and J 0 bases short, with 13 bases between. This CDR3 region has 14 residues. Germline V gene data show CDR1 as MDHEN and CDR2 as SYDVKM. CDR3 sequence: CAVPGPTTNEKLFF. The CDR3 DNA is TGTGCCGTCCCGGGACCCACAACTAATGAAAAACTGTTTTTT.

The CDR3 loop is CASSVGTGGTDTQYF. CDR3 coding DNA: TGTGCCAGCAGCGTAGGCACAGGGGGCACAGATACGCAGTATTTT. The chain links TRBV9 to TRBJ2-3; the match to TRBD1 covers 7 bases. Trimming cost V 0 bases and J 1 base; bases outside gene matches: 2. From germline, CDR1 is SGDLS and CDR2 YYNGEE. The CDR3 length is 15 residues.

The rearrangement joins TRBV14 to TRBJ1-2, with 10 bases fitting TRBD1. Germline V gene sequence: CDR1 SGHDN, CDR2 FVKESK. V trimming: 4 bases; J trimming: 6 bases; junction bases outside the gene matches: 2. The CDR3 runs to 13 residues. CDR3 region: CASSRDRGDGYTF. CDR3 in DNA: TGTGCCAGCAGCCGGGACAGGGGCGATGGCTACACCTTC.

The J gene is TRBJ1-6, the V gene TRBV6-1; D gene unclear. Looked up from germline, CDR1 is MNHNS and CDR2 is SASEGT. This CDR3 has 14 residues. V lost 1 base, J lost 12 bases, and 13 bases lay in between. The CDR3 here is CASSEVAGEVPLHF. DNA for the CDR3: TGTGCCAGCAGTGAAGTTGCCGGAGAGGTACCCCTCCACTTT.

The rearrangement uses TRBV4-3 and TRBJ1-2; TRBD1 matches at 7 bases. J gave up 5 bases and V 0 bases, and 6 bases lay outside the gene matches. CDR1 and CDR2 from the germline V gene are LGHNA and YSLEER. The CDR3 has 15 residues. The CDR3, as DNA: TGCGCCAGCAGCCAAGATCCCAGGGGGGAGTATGGCTACACCTTC. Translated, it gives CASSQDPRGEYGYTF.

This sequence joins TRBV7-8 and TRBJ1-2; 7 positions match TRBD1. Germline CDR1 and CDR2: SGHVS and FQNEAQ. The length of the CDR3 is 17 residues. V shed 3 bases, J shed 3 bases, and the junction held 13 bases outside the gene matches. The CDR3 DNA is TGTGCCAGCAGCTTCTATGGGCGAAGGGACAGCTACTATGGCTACACCTTC. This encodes CASSFYGRRDSYYGYTF.

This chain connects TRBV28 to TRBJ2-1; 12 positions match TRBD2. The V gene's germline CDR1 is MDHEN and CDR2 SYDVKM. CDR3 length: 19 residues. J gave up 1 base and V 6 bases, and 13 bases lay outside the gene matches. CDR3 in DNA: TGTGCCAGCAGCCGGTGGGCTAGCGGGGGGGCCGGTTCCTACAATGAGCAGTTCTTC. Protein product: CASSRWASGGAGSYNEQFF.

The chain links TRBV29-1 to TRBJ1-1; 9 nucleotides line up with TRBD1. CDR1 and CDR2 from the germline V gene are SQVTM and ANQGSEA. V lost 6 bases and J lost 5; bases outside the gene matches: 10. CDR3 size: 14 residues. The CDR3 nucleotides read TGCAGCGTCGTACAGGGGGCGCTAGGTACTGAAGCTTTCTTT. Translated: CSVVQGALGTEAFF.

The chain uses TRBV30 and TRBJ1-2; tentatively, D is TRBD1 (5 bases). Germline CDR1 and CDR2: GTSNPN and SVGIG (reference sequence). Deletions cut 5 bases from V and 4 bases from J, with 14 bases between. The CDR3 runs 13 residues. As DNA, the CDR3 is TGTGCCTGGGCCCCGGGACTGATCTATGGCTACACCTTC. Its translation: CAWAPGLIYGYTF. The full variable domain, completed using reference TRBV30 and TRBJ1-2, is SQTIHQWPATLVQPVGSPLSLECTVEGTSNPNLYWYRQAAGRGLQLLFYSVGIGQISSEVPQNLSASRPQDRQFILSSKKLLLSDSGFYLCAWAPGLIYGYTFGSGTRLTVV.

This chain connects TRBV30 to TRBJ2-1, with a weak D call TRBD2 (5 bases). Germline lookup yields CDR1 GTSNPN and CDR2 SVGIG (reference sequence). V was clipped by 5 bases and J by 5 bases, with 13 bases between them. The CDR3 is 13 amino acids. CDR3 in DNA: TGTGCCTGGGGGGTGCAGGAGGACAATGAGCAGTTCTTC. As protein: CAWGVQEDNEQFF.

CDR3 region: CASSPRAGSYEQYF. In DNA, the CDR3 is TGTGCCAGCAGTCCCCGGGCAGGGAGCTACGAGCAGTACTTC. The gene calls are TRBV28 and TRBJ2-7; D tentatively reads TRBD1 or TRBD2 (5 bases each). Trimming stripped 5 bases from V and 3 bases from J, with 14 bases between. Germline V gene lookup returns CDR1 MDHEN and CDR2 SYDVKM. The CDR3 is 14 amino acids.

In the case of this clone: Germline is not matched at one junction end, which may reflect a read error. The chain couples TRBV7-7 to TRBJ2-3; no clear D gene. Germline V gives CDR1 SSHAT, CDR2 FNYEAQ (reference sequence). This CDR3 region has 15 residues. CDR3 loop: CASSPSYTSTDTQYF. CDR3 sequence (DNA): TGTGCTAGCAGCCCCTCGTACACTAGCACAGATACGCAGTATTTT.

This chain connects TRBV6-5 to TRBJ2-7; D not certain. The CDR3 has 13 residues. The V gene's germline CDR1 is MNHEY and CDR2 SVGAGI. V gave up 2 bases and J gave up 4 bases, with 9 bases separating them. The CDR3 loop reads CASSYGAPYEQYF. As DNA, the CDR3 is TGTGCCAGCAGTTACGGTGCTCCGTACGAGCAGTACTTC.

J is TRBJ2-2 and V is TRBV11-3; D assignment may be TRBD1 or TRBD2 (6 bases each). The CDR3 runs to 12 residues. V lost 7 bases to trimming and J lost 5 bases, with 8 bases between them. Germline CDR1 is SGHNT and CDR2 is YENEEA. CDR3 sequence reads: CASKGGTGELFF. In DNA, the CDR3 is TGTGCCAGCAAGGGGGGAACCGGGGAGCTGTTTTTT.

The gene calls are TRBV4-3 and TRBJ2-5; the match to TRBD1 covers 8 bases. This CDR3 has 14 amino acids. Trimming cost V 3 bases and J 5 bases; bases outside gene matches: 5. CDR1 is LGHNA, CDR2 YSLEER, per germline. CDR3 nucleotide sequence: TGCGCCAGCAGCCAGGACAGGGCGTCCGAGACCCAGTACTTC. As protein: CASSQDRASETQYF.

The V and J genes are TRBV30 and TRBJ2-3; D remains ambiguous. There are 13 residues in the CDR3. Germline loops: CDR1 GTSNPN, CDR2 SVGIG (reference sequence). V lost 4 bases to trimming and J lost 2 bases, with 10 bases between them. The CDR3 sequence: CAWNDAYTDTQYF. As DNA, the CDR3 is TGTGCCTGGAATGACGCCTACACAGATACGCAGTATTTT.

CDR3 coding DNA: TGTGCCAGCAGCTTTGGGACAGGGATGACGGACCTAAACTATGGCTACACCTTC. As protein: CASSFGTGMTDLNYGYTF. This chain connects TRBV5-6 to TRBJ1-2; TRBD1 matches 9 bases. From germline, CDR1 is SGHDT and CDR2 YYEEEE. There are 18 residues in the CDR3. V lost 2 bases to trimming and J lost 2 bases; unmatched junction nucleotides: 13. Together with reference TRBV5-6 and TRBJ1-2, the CDR3 gives the full variable domain: DAGVTQSPTHLIKTRGQQVTLRCSPKSGHDTVSWYQQALGQGPQFIFQYYEEEERQRGNFPDRFSGHQFPNYSSELNVNALLLGDSALYLCASSFGTGMTDLNYGYTFGSGTRLTVV.

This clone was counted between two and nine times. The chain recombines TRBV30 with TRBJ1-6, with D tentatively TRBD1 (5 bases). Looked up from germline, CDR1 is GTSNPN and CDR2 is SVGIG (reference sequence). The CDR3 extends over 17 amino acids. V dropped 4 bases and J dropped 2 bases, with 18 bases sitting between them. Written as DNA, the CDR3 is TGTGCCTGGACCCCCGGAGGGGTGGGGACCTATAATTCACCCCTCCACTTT. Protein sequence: CAWTPGGVGTYNSPLHF.

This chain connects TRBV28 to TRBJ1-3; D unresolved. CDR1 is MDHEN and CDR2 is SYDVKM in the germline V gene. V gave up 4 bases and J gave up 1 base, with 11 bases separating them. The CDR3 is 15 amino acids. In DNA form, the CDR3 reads TGTGCCAGCAGTTCAACGGTCCTATCTGGAAACACCATATATTTT. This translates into CASSSTVLSGNTIYF.

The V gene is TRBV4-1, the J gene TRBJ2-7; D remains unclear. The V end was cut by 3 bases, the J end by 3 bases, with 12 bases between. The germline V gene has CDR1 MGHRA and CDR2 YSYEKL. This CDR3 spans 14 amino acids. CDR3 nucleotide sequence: TGCGCCAGCAGCCACTTTGGACGTAACTACGAGCAGTACTTC. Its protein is CASSHFGRNYEQYF.

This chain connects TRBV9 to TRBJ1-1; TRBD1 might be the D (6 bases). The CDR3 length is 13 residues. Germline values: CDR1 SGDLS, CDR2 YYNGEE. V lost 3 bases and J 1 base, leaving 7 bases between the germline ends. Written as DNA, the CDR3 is TGTGCCAGCAGCGGACAGGCGAACACTGAAGCTTTCTTT. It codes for CASSGQANTEAFF.

In nucleotides, the CDR3 is TGTGCCAGCAGCACCCTCTCTAGTCAGCCCCAGCATTTT. Its translation: CASSTLSSQPQHF. The chain uses TRBV7-2 and TRBJ1-5; D is unclear. The V end was cut by 5 bases, the J end by 6 bases, with 11 bases between. Germline V lookup: CDR1 SGHTA, CDR2 FQGNSA. The CDR3 runs 13 residues.

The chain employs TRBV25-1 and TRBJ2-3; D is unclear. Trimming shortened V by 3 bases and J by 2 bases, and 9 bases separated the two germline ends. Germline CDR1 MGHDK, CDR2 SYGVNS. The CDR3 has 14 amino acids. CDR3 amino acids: CASSDGRSTDTQYF. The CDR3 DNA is TGTGCCAGCAGTGACGGCAGATCCACAGATACGCAGTATTTT.